This TCR beta chain comes out of a study of blood T cells in healthy people across ages. This clonotype was counted many times. Trimming stripped 0 bases from V and 2 bases from J, with 7 bases between. Germline V gene sequence: CDR1 LGHDT, CDR2 YNNKEL (reference sequence). CDR3 length: 14 amino acids. Next came a second PCR, run for about 7 to 11 cycles, which used a sample-barcoded 5' primer along with a J-beta primer mix. MiXCR, run by TCRdb on the 5' RACE reads, gives a single entry per CDR3 protein. The table records 700,000 to 900,000 distinct CDR3 sequences, more than 25% of them present only once. This sample also belongs to another study, concerning T cells of mothers and their children.

Sequenced sample: blood. The TCR sequence derives from a boy younger than 18 in good health. V gene TRBV3-1 combines with J gene TRBJ1-1, with a possible D match to TRBD1 (5 bases). Here the CDR3 DNA reads TGTGCCAGCAGCCAAGAGGGGCAAAACACTGAAGCTTTCTTT. Amino acids: CASSQEGQNTEAFF.